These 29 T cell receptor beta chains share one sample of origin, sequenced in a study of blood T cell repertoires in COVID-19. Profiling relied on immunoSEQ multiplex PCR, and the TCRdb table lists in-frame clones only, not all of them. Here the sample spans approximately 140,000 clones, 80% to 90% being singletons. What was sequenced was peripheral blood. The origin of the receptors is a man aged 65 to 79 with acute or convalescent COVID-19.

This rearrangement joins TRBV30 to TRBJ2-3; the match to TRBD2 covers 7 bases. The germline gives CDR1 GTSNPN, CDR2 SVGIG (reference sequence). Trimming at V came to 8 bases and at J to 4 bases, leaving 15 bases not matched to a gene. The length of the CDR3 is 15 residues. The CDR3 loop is CARSPGGGGADTQYF. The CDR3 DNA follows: TGTGCCAGGTCACCGGGCGGGGGAGGGGCAGATACGCAGTATTTT.

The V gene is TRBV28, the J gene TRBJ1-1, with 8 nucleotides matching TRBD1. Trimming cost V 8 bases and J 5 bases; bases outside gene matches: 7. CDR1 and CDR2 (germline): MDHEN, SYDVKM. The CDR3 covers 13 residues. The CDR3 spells CASRRQGATEAFF. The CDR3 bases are TGTGCCAGCCGACGGCAGGGGGCAACTGAAGCTTTCTTT.

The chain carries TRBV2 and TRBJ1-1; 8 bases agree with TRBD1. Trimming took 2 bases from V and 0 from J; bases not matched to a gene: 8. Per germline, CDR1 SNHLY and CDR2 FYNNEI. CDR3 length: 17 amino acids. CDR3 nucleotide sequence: TGTGCCAGCAGTGAACAACCCACAGGGGGGATGAACACTGAAGCTTTCTTT. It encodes CASSEQPTGGMNTEAFF.

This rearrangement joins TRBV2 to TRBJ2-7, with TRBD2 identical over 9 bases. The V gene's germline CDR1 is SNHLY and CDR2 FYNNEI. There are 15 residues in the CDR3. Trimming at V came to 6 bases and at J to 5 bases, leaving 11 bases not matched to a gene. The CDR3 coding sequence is TGTGCCAGCAGGGTCGGTCTAGCGGGGACCGACGAGCAGTACTTC. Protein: CASRVGLAGTDEQYF.

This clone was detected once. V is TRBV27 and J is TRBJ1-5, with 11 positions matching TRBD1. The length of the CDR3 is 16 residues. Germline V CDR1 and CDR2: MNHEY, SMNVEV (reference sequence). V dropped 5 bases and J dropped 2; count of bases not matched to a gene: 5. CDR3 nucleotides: TGTGCCAGCAGTCTAGGACAGGGGGCCGGCAATCAGCCCCAGCATTTT. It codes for CASSLGQGAGNQPQHF.

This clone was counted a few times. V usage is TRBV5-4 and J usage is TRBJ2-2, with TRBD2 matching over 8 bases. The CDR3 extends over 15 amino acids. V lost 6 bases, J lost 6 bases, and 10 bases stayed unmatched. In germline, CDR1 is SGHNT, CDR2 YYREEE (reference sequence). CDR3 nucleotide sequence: TGTGCCAGCACCCCAGGACTAGCCCGGGCCGGGGAGCTGTTTTTT. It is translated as CASTPGLARAGELFF.

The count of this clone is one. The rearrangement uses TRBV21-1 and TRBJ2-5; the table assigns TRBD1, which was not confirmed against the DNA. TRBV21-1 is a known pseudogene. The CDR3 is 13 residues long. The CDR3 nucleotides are TGTGCCATATTGGACAGGGGGCAAGAGACCCAGTACTTC. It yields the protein CAILDRGQETQYF.

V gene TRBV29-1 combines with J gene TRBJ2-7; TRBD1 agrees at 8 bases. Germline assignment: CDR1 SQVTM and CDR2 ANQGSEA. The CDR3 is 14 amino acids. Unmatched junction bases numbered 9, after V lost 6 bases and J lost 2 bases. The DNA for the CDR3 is TGCAGCGTCGCCGGACAGGGAATAACCTACGAGCAGTACTTC. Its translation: CSVAGQGITYEQYF.

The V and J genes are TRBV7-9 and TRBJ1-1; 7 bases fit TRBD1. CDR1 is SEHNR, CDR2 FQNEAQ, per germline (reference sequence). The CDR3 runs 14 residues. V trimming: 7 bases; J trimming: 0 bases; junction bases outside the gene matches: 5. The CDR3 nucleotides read TGTGCCAGCAAAGGGGGCGGAATGAACACTGAAGCTTTCTTT. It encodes CASKGGGMNTEAFF.

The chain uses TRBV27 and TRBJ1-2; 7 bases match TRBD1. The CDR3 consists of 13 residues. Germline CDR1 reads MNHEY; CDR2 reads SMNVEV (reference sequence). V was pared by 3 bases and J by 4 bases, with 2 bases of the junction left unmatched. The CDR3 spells CASSFRDSYGYTF. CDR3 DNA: TGTGCCAGCAGTTTCCGGGACAGCTATGGCTACACCTTC.

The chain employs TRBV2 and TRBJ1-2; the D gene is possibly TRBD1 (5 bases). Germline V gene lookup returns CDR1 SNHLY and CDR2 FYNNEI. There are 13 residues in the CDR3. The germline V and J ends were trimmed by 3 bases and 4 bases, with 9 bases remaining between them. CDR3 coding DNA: TGTGCCAGCAGTGACAGGGTGAGCTATGGCTACACCTTC. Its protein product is CASSDRVSYGYTF.

As DNA, the CDR3 is TGTGCCATCGGAGTCGGCGGGACTAGCAATAAAGACCAAGAGACCCAGTACTTC. Translating gives CAIGVGGTSNKDQETQYF. This chain uses TRBV10-3 with TRBJ2-5, with TRBD2 matching over 9 bases. The germline V gene encodes CDR1 ENHRY and CDR2 SYGVKD. Trimming took 8 bases from V and 0 from J; bases not matched to a gene: 16. This CDR3 is 18 amino acids long.

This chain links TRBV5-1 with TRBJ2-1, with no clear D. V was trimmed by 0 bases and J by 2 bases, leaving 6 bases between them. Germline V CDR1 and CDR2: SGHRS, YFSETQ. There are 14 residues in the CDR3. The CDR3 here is CASSLGQAYNEQFF. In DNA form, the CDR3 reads TGCGCCAGCAGCTTGGGGCAGGCCTACAATGAGCAGTTCTTC.

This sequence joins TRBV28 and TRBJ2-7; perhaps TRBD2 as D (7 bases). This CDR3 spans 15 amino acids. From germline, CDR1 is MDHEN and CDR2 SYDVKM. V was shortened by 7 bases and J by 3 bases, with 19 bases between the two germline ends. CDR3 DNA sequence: TGTGCCAGCATCGGCGGAGGGGGGGTTTACTACGAGCAGTACTTC. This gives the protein CASIGGGGVYYEQYF. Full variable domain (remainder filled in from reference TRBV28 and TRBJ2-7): DVKVTQSSRYLVKRTGEKVFLECVQDMDHENMFWYRQDPGLGLRLIYFSYDVKMKEKGDIPEGYSVSREKKERFSLILESASTNQTSMYLCASIGGGGVYYEQYFGPGTRLTVT.

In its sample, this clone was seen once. The DNA of the CDR3 is TGTGCCAGCAGTGTTACTAGCGCCAAAGCGGGAGATACGCAGTATTTT. It translates to CASSVTSAKAGDTQYF. The V gene is TRBV2, the J gene TRBJ2-3; 7 nucleotides align to TRBD2. The germline V gene has CDR1 SNHLY and CDR2 FYNNEI. V lost 4 bases and J lost 5; bases outside the gene matches: 12. There are 16 residues in the CDR3.

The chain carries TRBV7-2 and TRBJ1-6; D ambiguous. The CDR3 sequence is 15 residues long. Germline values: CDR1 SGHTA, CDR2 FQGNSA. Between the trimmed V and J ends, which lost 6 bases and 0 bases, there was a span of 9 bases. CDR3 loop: CASRKESSYNSPLHF. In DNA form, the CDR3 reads TGTGCCAGCAGAAAAGAGAGCTCCTATAATTCACCCCTCCACTTT. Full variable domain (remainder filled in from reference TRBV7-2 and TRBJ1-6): GAGVSQSPSNKVTEKGKDVELRCDPISGHTALYWYRQSLGQGLEFLIYFQGNSAPDKSGLPSDRFSAERTGGSVSTLTIQRTQQEDSAVYLCASRKESSYNSPLHFGNGTRLTVT.

CDR3 nucleotide sequence: TGCAGCGTCCAACTAGCGGAGACCTACAATGAGCAGTTCTTC. As protein: CSVQLAETYNEQFF. V and J are TRBV29-1 and TRBJ2-1; TRBD2 matches at 8 bases. The CDR3 contains 14 residues. Germline-derived CDR1 and CDR2 are SQVTM and ANQGSEA. The J segment lost 2 bases and the V segment lost 6 bases, leaving 6 bases of the junction unmatched.

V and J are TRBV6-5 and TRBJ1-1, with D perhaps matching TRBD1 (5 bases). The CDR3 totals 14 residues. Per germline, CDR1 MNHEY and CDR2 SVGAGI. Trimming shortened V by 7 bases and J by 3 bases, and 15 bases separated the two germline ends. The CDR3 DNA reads TGTGCCAGCACCCCCCCCAGGGAAGACACTGAAGCTTTCTTT. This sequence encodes CASTPPREDTEAFF.

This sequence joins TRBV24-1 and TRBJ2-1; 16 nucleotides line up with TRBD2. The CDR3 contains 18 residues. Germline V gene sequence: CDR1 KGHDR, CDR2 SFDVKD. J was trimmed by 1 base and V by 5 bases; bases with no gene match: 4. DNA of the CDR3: TGTGCCACCAGTGGGGGACTAGCGGGAGGGCAGTCCTACAATGAGCAGTTCTTC. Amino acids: CATSGGLAGGQSYNEQFF.

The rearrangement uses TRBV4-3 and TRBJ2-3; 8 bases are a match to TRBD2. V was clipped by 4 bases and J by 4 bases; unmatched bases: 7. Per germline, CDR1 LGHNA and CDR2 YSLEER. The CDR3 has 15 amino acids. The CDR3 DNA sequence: TGCGCCAGCAGCCCCACCGGGGGGGATGCAGATACGCAGTATTTT. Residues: CASSPTGGDADTQYF.

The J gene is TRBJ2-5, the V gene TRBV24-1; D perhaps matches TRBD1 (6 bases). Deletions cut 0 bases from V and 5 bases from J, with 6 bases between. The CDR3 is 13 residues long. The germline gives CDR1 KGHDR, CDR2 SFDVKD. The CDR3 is CATSDLQGETQYF. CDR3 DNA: TGTGCCACCAGTGATTTGCAGGGGGAGACCCAGTACTTC.

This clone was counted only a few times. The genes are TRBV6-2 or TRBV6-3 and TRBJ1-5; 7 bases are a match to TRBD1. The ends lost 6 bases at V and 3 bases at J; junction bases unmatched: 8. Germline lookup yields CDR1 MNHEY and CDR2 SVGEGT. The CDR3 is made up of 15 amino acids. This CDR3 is CASSLRTGPNQPQHF. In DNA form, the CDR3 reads TGTGCCAGCAGCCTACGGACAGGTCCCAATCAGCCCCAGCATTTT.

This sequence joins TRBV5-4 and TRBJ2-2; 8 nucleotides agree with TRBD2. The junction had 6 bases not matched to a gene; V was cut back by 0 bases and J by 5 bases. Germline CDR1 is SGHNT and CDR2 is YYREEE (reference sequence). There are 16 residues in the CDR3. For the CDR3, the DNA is TGTGCCAGCAGCTTGGACGGGAGGGAGGAGACCGGGGAGCTGTTTTTT. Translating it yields CASSLDGREETGELFF.

The CDR3 region is CASSQAGSPQETQYF. The CDR3, as DNA: TGCGCCAGCAGCCAAGCCGGGTCACCACAAGAGACCCAGTACTTC. V gene TRBV4-3 combines with J gene TRBJ2-5; D remains unclear. V gave up 1 base and J gave up 2 bases, with 11 bases separating them. This CDR3 spans 15 amino acids. CDR1 is LGHNA, CDR2 YSLEER, per germline.

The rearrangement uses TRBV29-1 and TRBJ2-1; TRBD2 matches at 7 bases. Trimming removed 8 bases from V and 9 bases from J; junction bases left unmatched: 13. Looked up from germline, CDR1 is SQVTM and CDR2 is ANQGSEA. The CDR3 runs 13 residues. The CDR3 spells CSLGEGLAREQFF. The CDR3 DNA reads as TGCAGCCTTGGGGAGGGGCTAGCGCGTGAGCAGTTCTTC.

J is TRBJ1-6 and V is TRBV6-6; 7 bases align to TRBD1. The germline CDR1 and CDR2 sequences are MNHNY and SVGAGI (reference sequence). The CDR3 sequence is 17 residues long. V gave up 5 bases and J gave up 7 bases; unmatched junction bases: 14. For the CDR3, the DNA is TGTGCCAGCAGTCGCCGGGGACAGACGGATTCGAATTCACCCCTCCACTTT. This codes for CASSRRGQTDSNSPLHF.

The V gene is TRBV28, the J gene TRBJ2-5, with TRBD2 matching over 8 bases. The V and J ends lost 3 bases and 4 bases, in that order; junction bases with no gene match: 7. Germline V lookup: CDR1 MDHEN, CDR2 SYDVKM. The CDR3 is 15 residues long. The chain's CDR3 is CASSFRTSLGETQYF. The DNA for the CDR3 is TGTGCCAGCAGTTTCCGGACTAGCTTGGGAGAGACCCAGTACTTC.

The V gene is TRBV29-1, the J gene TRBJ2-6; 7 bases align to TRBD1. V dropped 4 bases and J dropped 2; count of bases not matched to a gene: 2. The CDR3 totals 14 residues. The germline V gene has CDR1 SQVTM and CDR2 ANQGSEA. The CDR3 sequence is CSVGDRAGANVLTF. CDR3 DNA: TGCAGCGTTGGCGACAGGGCTGGGGCCAACGTCCTGACTTTC.

CDR3: CASSVGGGSSYNEQFF. The CDR3 coding sequence is TGTGCCAGCAGCGTAGGCGGCGGGAGCTCCTACAATGAGCAGTTCTTC. The chain links TRBV9 to TRBJ2-1, with 7 positions matching TRBD2. CDR3 length: 16 amino acids. Germline trimming cut 0 bases from V and 0 bases from J; bases unmatched to any gene: 3. Germline assignment: CDR1 SGDLS and CDR2 YYNGEE.